The sample holds a few counts of the clone carrying this TCR beta chain. Antigen specificity is unknown. This record comes from a study of CD8 T cells in ankylosing spondylitis. Study-wide findings and caveats: Relatively scarce in peripheral blood, disease-linked clones were CD8+. Within matched ankylosing spondylitis synovial fluid, disease-linked clones were reportedly significantly enriched. Some of the motif variants had earlier been found in reactive arthritis patients' fluid and blood.

As the method for making TCR beta libraries, quantitative 5'-RACE with molecular barcodes was used. MiXCR, run by TCRdb on the 5' RACE reads, gives a single entry per CDR3 protein. Of 150,000 to 250,000 distinct CDR3 sequences detected, around 13% appear once; the ten largest clones hold about 15%. CDR3 length equals 12 residues. Germline CDR1 reads MNHNS; CDR2 reads SASEGT. Trimming took 2 bases from V and 7 from J, leaving 8 bases between them. Sequences were obtained from blood, either unsorted or a sorted T cell fraction (not recorded which). The sequence came from a male donor with ankylosing spondylitis or in good health (not recorded which). This chain joins TRBV6-1 and TRBJ1-1, with D perhaps TRBD1 (5 bases). CDR3 protein: CASSEQGNEAFF. In DNA, the CDR3 is TGTGCCAGCAGTGAACAGGGAAATGAAGCTTTCTTT.